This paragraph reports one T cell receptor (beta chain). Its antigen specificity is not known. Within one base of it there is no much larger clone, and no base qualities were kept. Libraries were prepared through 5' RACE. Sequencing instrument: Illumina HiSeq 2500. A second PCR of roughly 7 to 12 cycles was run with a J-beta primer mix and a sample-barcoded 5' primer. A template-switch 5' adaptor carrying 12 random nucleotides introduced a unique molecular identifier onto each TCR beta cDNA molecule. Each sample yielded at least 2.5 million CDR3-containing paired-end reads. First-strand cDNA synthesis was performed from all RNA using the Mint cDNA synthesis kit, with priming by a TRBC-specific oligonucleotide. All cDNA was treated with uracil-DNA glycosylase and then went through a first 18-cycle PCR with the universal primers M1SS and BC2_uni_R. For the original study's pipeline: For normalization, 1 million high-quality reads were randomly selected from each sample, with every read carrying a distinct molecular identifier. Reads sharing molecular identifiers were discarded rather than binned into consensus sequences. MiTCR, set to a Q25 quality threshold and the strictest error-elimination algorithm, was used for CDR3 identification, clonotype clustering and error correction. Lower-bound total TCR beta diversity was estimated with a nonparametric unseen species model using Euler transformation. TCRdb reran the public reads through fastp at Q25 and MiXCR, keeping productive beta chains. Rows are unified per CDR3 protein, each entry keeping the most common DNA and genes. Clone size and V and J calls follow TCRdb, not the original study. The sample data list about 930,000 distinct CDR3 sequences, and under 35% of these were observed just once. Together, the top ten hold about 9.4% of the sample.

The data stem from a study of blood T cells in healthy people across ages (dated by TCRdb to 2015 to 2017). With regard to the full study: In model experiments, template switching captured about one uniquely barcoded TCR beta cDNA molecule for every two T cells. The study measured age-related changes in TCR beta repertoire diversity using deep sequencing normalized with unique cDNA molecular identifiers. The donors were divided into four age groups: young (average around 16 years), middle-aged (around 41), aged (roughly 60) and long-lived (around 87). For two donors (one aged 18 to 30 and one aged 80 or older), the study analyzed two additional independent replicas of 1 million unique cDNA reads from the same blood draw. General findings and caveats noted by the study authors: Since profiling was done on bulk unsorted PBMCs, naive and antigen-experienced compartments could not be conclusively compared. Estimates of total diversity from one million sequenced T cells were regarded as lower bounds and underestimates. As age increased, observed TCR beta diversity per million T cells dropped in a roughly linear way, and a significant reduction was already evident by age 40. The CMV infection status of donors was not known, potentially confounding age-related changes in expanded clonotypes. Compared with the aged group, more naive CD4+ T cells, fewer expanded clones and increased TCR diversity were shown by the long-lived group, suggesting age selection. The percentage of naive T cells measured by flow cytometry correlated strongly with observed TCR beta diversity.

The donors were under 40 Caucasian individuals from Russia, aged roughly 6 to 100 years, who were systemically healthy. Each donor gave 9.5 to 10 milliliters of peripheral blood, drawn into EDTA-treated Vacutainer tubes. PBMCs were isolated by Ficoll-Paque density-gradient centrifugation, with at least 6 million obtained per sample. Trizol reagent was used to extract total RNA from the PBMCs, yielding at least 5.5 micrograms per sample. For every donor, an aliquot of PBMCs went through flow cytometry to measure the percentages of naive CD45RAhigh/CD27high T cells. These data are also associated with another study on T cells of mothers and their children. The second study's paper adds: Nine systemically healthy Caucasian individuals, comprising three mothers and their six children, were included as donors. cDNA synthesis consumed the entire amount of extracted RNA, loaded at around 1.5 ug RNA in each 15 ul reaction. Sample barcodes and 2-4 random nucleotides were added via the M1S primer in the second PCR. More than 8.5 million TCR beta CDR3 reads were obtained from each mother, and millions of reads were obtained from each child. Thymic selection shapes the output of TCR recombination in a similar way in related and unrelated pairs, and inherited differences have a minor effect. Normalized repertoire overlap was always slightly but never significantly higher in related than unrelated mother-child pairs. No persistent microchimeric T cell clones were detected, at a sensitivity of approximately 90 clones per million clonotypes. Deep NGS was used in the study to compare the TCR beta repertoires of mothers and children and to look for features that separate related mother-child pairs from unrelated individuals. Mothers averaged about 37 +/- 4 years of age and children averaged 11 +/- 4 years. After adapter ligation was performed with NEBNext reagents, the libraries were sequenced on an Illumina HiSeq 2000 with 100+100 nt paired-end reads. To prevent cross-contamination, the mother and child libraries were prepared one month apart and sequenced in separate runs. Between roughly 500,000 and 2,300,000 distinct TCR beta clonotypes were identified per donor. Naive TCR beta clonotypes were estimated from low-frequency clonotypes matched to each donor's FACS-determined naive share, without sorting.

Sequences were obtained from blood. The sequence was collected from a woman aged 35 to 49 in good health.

CDR3 loop: CASSLTGRADEKLFF. The base sequence is TGCGCCAGCAGCCTAACAGGGAGAGCCGATGAAAAACTGTTTTTT. The rearrangement joined TRBV5-1 to TRBJ1-4; a tentative D match to TRBD1 spans 6 bases. Trimming takes 4 bases from V and 6 bases from J, and the germline ends sit 16 bases apart. The germline V gene specifies SGHRS as CDR1 and YFSETQ as CDR2. There are 15 amino acids in the CDR3, from cysteine to phenylalanine inclusive. Here the CDR3 DNA is all that survives: 45 bases in frame from base 1.